This T cell receptor beta chain was captured by sequencing in a study of T cell repertoires in cytomegalovirus infection. Background on the study: Recently identified HLA-C-restricted CMV epitopes were among the peptides used. Findings of the study overall: CMV-specific TCR beta clonotypes restricted by HLA-C were the ones dominating the ex vivo response.

In its sample, this clonotype was seen a few times. The antigen is unknown. The V gene's germline CDR1 is SGHNT and CDR2 YENEEA. The CDR3 length is 20 residues. Germline trimming cut 5 bases from V and 5 bases from J; bases unmatched to any gene: 15. TCRdb independently ran MiXCR on the reads; one entry per CDR3 protein. The table includes just under 500,000 distinct CDR3 sequences, 30% to 40% detected once. The receptor comes from a human donor in good health (CMV status not recorded). Some clones in this sample may be carry-over from other donors' samples. This chain uses TRBV11-3 with TRBJ2-2; 15 bases fit TRBD2. Sample: cultured PBMCs, taken from culture after CMV antigen stimulation. In DNA, the CDR3 is TGTGCCAGCAGCCCACACCCCGGGACTAGCGGGAGGAGAGATACCGGGGAGCTGTTTTTT. It translates to CASSPHPGTSGRRDTGELFF. The whole variable domain, filled in from reference TRBV11-3 and TRBJ2-2, reads EAGVVQSPRYKIIEKKQPVAFWCNPISGHNTLYWYLQNLGQGPELLIRYENEEAVDDSQLPKDRFSAERLKGVDSTLKIQPAELGDSAVYLCASSPHPGTSGRRDTGELFFGEGSRLTVL.